Sequencing of this TCR beta chain was carried out in a study of T cell responses to AZD1222 COVID-19 vaccine. General observations from the study: Two doses of AZD1222 preceded a rise in Spike-specific TCR breadth and depth.

From germline, CDR1 is SGHDT and CDR2 YYEEEE. The CDR3 is made up of 16 amino acids. V lost 0 bases, J lost 4 bases, and 8 bases stayed unmatched. Assay: immunoSEQ multiplex PCR; the TCRdb copy retains only in-frame clones and omits some. The data contain fewer than 150,000 clones, about nine tenths of them singletons. Note on this clone: What it binds is not known.

The specimen comprised peripheral blood, sampled on day 0 of AZD1222 vaccination. This TCR came from an adult in good health. J is TRBJ1-2 and V is TRBV5-6; 8 bases agree with TRBD1. The CDR3 nucleotides are TGTGCCAGCAGCTTGGGCTCCGGGACAGGATTCTATGGCTACACCTTC. Protein: CASSLGSGTGFYGYTF.